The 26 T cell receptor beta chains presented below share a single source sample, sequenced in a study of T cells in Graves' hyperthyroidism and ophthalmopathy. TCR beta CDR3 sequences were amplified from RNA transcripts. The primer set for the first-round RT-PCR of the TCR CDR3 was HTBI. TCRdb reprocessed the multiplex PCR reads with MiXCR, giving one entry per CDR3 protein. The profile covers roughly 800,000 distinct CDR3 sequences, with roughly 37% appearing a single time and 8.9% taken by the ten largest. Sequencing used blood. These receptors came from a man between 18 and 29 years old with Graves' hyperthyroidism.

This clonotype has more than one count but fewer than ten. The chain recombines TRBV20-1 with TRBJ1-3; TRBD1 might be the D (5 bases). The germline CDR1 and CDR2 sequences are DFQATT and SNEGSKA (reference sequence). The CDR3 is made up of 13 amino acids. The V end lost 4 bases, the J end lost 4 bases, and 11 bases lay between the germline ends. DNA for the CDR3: TGCAGTGCTACACCAGGGATCGGAAACACCATATATTTT. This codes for CSATPGIGNTIYF.

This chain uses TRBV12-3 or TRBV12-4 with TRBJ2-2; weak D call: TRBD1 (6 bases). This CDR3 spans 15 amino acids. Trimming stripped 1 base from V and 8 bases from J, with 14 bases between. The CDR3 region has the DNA TGTGCCAGCAGTTTAGTTACAGGGACCACTGGGGAGCTGTTTTTT. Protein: CASSLVTGTTGELFF.

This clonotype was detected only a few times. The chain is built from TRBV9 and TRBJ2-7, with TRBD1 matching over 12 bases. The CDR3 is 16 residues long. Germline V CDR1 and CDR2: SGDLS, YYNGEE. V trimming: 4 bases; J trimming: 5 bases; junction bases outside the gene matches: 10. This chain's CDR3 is CASSRDPGQGANEQYF. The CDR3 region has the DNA TGTGCCAGCAGCAGGGACCCGGGACAGGGGGCCAACGAGCAGTACTTC.

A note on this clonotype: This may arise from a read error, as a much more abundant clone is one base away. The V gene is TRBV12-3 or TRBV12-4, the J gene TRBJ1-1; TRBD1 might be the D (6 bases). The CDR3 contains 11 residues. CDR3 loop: CAGSLGQQAFF. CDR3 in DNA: TGTGCCGGCAGCCTAGGACAGCAAGCTTTCTTT.

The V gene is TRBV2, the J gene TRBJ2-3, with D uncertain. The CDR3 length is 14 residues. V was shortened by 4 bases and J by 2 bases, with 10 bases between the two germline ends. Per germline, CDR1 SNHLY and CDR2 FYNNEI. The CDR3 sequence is CASSGGLHTDTQYF. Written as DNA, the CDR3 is TGTGCCAGCAGTGGAGGCCTGCACACAGATACGCAGTATTTT.

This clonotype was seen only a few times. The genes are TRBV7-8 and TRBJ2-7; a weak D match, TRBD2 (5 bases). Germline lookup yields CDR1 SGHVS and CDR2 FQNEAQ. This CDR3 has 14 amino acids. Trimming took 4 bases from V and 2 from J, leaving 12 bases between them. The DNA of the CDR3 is TGTGCCAGCAGCTCCCGGACTCCACCCTACGAGCAGTACTTC. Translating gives CASSSRTPPYEQYF.

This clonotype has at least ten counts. The CDR3 region is CASGPQKDTEAFF. Here the CDR3 DNA reads TGTGCCAGTGGACCGCAGAAAGACACTGAAGCTTTCTTT. This chain links TRBV19 with TRBJ1-1; no definite D call. CDR3 length equals 13 residues. CDR1 LNHDA and CDR2 SQIVND come from the germline V gene (reference sequence). The V end was cut by 8 bases, the J end by 3 bases, with 13 bases between.

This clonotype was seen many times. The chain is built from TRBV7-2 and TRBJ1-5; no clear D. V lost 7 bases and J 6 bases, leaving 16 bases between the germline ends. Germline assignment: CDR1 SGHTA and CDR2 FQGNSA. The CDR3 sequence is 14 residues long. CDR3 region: CASTWGGKGQPQHF. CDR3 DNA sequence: TGTGCCAGCACCTGGGGAGGGAAAGGTCAGCCCCAGCATTTT.

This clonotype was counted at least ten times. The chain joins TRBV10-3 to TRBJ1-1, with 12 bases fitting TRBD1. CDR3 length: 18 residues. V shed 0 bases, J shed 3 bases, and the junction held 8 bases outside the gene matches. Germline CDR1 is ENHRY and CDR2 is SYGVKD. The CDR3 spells CAISESRGQGAQDTEAFF. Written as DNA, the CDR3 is TGTGCCATCAGTGAGTCGAGGGGACAGGGGGCGCAGGACACTGAAGCTTTCTTT.

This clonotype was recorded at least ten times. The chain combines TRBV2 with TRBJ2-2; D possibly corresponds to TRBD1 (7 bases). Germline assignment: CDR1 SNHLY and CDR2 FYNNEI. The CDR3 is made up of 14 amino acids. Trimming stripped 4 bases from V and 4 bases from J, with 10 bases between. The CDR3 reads CASSGQGGTGELFF. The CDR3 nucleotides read TGTGCCAGCAGTGGTCAGGGGGGCACCGGGGAGCTGTTTTTT.

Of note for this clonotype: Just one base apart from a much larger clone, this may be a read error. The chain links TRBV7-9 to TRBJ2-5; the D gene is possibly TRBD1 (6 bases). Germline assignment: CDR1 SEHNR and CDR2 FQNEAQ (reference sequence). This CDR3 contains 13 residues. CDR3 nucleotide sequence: TGTGCCGGCAGTTTCACAGGGTTGGAGACCCAGTACTTC. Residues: CAGSFTGLETQYF.

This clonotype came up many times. Here the CDR3 DNA reads TGTGCCAGCACCTCCCAGGCGAACACTGAAGCTTTCTTT. This gives the protein CASTSQANTEAFF. This chain links TRBV7-9 with TRBJ1-1; D uncertain. Trimming cost V 7 bases and J 1 base, with 10 bases left between them. The CDR3 length is 13 residues. Germline V gene data show CDR1 as SEHNR and CDR2 as FQNEAQ (reference sequence).

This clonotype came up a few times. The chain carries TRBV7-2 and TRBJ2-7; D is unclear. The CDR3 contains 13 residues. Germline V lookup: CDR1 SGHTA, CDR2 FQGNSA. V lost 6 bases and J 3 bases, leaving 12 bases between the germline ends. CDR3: CASSEFTIYEQYF. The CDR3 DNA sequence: TGTGCCAGCAGTGAATTTACAATCTACGAGCAGTACTTC.

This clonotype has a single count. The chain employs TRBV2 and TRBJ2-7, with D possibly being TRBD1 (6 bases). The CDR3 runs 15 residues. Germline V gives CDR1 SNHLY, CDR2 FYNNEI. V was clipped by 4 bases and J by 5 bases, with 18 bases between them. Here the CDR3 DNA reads TGTGCCAGCAGTGCAGGGGCGGGTCTTCACAACGAGCAGTACTTC. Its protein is CASSAGAGLHNEQYF.

The CDR3 reads CATKGADTIYF. The CDR3, as DNA: TGTGCCACCAAGGGGGCGGACACCATATATTTT. The rearrangement links TRBV6-5 to TRBJ1-3; TRBD1 matches at 7 bases. V shed 10 bases, J shed 8 bases, and the junction held 5 bases outside the gene matches. CDR3 length equals 11 residues. The germline V gene has CDR1 MNHEY and CDR2 SVGAGI.

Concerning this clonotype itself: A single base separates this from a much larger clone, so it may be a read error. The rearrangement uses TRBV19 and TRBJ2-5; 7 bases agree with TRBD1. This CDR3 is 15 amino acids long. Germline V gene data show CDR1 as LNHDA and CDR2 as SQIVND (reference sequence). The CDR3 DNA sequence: TGTGTCAGTAGTATCTGGGAACAGGGGTTCGAGACCCAGTACTTC. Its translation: CVSSIWEQGFETQYF.

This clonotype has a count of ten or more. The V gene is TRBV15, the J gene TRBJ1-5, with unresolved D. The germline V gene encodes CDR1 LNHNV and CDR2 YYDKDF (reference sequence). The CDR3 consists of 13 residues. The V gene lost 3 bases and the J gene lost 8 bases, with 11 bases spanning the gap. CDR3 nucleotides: TGTGCCACCAGCAGTTTTCGAGGTGAGCCCCAGCATTTT. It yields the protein CATSSFRGEPQHF.

Here the CDR3 DNA reads TGCGCCAGCAGCTTGGGACTGACCTTAACCGGGGAGCTGTTTTTT. It codes for CASSLGLTLTGELFF. The V call is TRBV5-1, the J call TRBJ2-2; D is unclear. Per the germline V gene, CDR1 is SGHRS and CDR2 is YFSETQ. This CDR3 spans 15 amino acids. V lost 0 bases to trimming and J lost 5 bases, with 11 bases between them.

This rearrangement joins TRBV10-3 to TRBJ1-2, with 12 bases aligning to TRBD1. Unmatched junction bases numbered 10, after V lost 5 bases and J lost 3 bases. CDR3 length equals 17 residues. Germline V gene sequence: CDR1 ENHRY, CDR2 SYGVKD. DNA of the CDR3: TGTGCCATCAGTCCCGGGACAGGGGGCCAGAGAGACTATGGCTACACCTTC. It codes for CAISPGTGGQRDYGYTF.

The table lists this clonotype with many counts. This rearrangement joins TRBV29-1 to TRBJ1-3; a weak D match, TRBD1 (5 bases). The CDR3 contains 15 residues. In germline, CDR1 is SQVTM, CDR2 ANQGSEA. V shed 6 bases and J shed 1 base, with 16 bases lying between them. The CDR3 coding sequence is TGCAGCGTCCTTTACAGGAGGGCTTCTGGAAACACCATATATTTT. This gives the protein CSVLYRRASGNTIYF.

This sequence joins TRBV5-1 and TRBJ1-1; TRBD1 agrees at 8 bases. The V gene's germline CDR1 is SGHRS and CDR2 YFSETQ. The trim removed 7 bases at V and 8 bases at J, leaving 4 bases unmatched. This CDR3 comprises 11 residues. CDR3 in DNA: TGCGCCAGCGGACAGGGCTTCGAAGCTTTCTTT. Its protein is CASGQGFEAFF.

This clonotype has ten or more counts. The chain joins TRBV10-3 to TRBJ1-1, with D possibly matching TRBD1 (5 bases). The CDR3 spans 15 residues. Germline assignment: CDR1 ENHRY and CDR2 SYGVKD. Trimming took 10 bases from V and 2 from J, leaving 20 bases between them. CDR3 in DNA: TGTGCCACCGGGGCCACCAGCGATACAAACACTGAAGCTTTCTTT. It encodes CATGATSDTNTEAFF.

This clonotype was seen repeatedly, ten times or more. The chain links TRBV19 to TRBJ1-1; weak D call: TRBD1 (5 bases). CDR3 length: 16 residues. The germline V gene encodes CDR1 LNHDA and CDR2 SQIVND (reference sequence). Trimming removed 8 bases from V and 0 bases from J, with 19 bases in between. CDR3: CASHNQRDGLNTEAFF. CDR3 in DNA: TGTGCCAGTCACAACCAACGGGACGGACTGAACACTGAAGCTTTCTTT.

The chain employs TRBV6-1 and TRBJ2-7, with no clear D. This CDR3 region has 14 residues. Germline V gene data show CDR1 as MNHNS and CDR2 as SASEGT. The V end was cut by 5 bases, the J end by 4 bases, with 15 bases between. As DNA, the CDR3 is TGTGCCAGCAGTTACCCTTTAGTTTCGTACGAGCAGTACTTC. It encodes CASSYPLVSYEQYF.

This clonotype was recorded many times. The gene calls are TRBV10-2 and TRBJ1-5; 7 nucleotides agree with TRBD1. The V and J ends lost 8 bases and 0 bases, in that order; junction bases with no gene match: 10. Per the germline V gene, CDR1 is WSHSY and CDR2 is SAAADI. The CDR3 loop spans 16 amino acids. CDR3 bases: TGCGCCAGCGGGGAGGGGACAGCGTATAGCAATCAGCCCCAGCATTTT. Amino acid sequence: CASGEGTAYSNQPQHF.

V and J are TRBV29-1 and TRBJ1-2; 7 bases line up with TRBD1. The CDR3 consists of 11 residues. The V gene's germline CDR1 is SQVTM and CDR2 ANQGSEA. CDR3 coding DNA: TGCAGTTTTCAGACAGGGAATGGCTACACCTTC. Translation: CSFQTGNGYTF.